This T cell receptor beta chain was recovered during a study of blood T cell repertoires in COVID-19 (dated by TCRdb to the early 2020s). At the level of the whole study: Samples from collaborators originated in the United States, Italy and Spain and spanned both the acute and convalescent phases of COVID-19. The material from the prospective study consisted of cDNA or gDNA derived from T cells, B-cell-depleted T cells, or PBMCs. The dataset comprised deeply sampled blood TCRbeta repertoires from subjects exposed to, actively infected with, or recovered from COVID-19. The repertoires were made available in a free public database intended to serve as a resource for research on the immune response to SARS-CoV-2. Samples were obtained from the ongoing ImmuneRACE study (first 160 participants) and from over 1,000 subjects provided by 6 global collaborators. Sample metadata almost always included a de-identified subject ID, COVID-19 status, age in years and sex. Where available, HLA class I and class II types were obtained from metadata supplied by the sample provider rather than from assay-based typing. Broad study findings and their caveats: How much clinical and demographic metadata was included differed by source and by participant, and the metadata was provided uncurated.

Comments on this clone: What this receptor recognizes is not known. The sample holds no much larger clone one base away, and base qualities are not on file.

TCRbeta CDR3 regions were amplified from genomic DNA using the immunoSEQ Assay, a bias-controlled multiplex PCR. In the authors' own workflow: The number of nucleated cells in each sample was estimated by amplification of reference gene primers within the assay. To quantify the absolute abundance of each unique TCRbeta CDR3 rearrangement, sequence reads were collapsed and filtered. For each sample, productive Simpson clonality was calculated as the square root of Simpson's diversity index over productive rearrangements. Entries here come from immuneACCESS through TCRdb and include only in-frame sequences with V and J called. Some clones fail to appear in such tables; in the studies checked, an unresolved V gene covers under half of the shortfall, and the cause of the remainder is unknown. That table furnishes V, J and clone size, whereas the DNA furnished D and trimming. For this sample there are hundreds of thousands of clones; roughly nine tenths appear just once. The top ten clones comprise under 3% of the sample.

In the prospective study, participants were roughly 18 to 95 years old, resided in 25 or so geographic areas of the United States, and were enrolled through a virtual design. In the prospective study, cohorts were assigned on the basis of participant-reported clinical history obtained from a screening survey and a study questionnaire. Recovered participants in ImmuneRACE Cohort 3 were defined as having two consecutive negative NP/OP PCR tests, clearance from a healthcare professional, or resolution of symptoms. In the prospective study, mobile phlebotomists collected whole blood, serum and a nasopharyngeal or oropharyngeal swab from each participant. Prospective study participants could optionally give additional blood draws and questionnaires over an approximately 2-month period. Blood samples from the prospective study were shipped frozen or at room temperature prior to DNA extraction. V drops 0 bases and J drops 6 bases, leaving 10 bases in between. Measured from the cysteine to the phenylalanine, the CDR3 is 14 residues long. The CDR3 DNA has 42 bases and is translated from base 1. According to the germline V gene, CDR1 reads SGHTA and CDR2 reads FQGTGA.

The sequenced material came from PBMCs or T cells enriched from blood (not recorded which). This sequence originates from a young woman who had recovered from COVID-19. Here the chain combines TRBV7-3 and TRBJ2-3, with the identity of the D gene unclear. CDR3 protein: CASSLTPVLDTQYF. In nucleotides, the sequence is TGTGCCAGCAGCTTAACCCCGGTGTTGGATACGCAGTATTTT.